Below, one TCR beta chain is given with its context. The entry originates in a study of preoperative IRX-2 immunotherapy in early breast cancer. Treatment noted: preoperative locoregional IRX-2 cytokine immunotherapy. Patients received preoperative, locoregional IRX-2 cytokine immunotherapy in a phase Ib study. The CDR3 has 15 amino acids. Germline V CDR1 and CDR2: SNHLY, FYNNEI. The ends lost 7 bases at V and 3 bases at J; junction bases unmatched: 7. Assay used: immunoSEQ multiplex PCR; TCRdb lists only in-frame clones, some missing. This sample has fewer than 30,000 clones, with nearly 90% found just once.

The specimen was collected from a patient treated with IRX-2 immunotherapy. The origin of this receptor is a human donor with breast cancer. The genes are TRBV2 and TRBJ2-5; TRBD2 aligns across 11 bases. For the CDR3, the DNA is TGTGCCAGCACCAAATCGGGACTAGCGGAAGAGACCCAGTACTTC. This encodes CASTKSGLAEETQYF.